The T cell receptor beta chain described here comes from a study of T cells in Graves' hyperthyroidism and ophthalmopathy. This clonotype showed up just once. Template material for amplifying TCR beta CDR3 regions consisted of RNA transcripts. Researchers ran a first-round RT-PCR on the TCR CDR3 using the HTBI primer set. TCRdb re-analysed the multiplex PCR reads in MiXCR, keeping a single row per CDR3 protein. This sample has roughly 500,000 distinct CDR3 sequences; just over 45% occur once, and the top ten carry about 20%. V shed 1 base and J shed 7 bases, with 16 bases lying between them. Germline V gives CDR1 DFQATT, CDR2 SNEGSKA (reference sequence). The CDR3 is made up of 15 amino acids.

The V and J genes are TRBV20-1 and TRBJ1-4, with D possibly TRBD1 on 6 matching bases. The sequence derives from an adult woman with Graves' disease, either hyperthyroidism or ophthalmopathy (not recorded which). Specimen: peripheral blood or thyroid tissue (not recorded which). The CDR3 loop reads CSARVWTVGGEKLFF. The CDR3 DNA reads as TGCAGTGCTAGAGTGTGGACAGTAGGAGGTGAAAAACTGTTTTTT.